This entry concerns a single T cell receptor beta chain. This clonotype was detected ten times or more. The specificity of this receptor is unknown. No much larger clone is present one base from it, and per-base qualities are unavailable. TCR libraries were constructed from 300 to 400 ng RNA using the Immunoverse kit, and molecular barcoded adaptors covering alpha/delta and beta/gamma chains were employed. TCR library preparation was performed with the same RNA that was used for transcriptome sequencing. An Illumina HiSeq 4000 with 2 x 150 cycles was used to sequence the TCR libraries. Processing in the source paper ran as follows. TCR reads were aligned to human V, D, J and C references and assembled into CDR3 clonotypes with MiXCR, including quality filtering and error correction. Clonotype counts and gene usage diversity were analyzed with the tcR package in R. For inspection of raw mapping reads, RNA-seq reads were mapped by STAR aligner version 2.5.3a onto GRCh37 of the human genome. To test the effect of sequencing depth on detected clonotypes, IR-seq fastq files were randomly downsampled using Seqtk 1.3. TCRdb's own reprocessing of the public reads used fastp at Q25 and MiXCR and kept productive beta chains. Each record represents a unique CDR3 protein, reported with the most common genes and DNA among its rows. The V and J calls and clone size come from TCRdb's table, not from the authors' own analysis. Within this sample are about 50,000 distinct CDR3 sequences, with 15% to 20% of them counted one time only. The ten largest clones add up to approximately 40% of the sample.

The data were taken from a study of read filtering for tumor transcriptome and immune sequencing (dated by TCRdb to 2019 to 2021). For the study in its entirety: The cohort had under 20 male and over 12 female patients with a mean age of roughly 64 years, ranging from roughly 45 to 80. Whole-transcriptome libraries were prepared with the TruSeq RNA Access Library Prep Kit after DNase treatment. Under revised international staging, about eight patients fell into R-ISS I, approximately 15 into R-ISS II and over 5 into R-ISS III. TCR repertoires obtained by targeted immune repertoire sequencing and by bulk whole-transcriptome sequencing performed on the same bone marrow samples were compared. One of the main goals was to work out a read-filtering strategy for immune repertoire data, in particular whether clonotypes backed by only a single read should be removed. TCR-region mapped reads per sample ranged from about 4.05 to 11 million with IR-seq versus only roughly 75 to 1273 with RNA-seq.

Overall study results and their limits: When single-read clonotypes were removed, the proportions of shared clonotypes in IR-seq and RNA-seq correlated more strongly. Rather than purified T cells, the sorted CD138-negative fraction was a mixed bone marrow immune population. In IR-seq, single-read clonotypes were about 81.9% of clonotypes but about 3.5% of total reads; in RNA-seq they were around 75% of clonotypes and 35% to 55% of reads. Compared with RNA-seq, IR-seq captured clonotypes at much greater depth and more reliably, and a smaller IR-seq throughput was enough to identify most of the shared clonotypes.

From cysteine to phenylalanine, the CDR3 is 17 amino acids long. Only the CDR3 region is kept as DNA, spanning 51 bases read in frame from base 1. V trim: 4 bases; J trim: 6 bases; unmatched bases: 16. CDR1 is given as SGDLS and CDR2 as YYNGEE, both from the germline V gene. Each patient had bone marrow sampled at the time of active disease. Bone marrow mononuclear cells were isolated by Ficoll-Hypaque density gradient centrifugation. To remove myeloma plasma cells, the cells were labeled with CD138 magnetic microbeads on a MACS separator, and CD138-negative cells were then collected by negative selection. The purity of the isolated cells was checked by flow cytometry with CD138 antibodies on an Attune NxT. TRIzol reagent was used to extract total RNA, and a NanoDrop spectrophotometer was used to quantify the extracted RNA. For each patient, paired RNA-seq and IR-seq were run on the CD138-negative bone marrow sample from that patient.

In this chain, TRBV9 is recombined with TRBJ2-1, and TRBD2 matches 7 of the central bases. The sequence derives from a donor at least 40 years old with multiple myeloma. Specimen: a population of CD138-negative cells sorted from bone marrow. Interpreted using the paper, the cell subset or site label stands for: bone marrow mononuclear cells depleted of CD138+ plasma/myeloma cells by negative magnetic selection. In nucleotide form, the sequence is TGTGCCAGCAGCCTAAGTGGGGGAAGCGGGACGTTCAATGAGCAGTTCTTC. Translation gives CASSLSGGSGTFNEQFF.